This TCR beta chain was retrieved from a study of T cell changes during pregnancy in multiple sclerosis. Clones were read by immunoSEQ multiplex PCR, and TCRdb kept only the in-frame ones, dropping some. This sample has 55,000 to 80,000 clones, with about 93% found just once. This clone was seen a single time. Germline V lookup: CDR1 MGHRA, CDR2 YSYEKL. The CDR3 covers 15 residues. V shed 3 bases, J shed 6 bases, and the junction held 5 bases outside the gene matches. The gene calls are TRBV4-1 and TRBJ2-7, with 13 bases that match TRBD2. Sample: CD8+ T cells from peripheral blood mononuclear cells, taken in the second trimester of pregnancy. The origin of this receptor is a female donor with multiple sclerosis, enrolled in a pregnancy study. CDR3 region: CASSHGTSGKSEQYF. The CDR3 coding sequence is TGCGCCAGCAGCCACGGGACTAGCGGGAAGAGCGAGCAGTACTTC.